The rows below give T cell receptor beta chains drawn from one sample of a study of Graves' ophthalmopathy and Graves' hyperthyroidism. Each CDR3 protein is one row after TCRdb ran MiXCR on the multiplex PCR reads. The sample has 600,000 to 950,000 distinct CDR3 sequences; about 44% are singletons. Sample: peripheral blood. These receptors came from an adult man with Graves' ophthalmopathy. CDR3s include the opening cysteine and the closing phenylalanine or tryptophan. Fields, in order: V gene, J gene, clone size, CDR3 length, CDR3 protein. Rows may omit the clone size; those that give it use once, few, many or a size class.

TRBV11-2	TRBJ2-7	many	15	CASSRTSQGLYEQYF
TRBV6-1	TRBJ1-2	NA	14	CASSDSGNNYGYTF
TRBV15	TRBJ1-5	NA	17	CATSRDRVRGAGQPQHF
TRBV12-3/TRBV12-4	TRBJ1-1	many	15	CASSDNLEGGTEAFF
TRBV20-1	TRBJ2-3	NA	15	CSSPLAAEYTDTQYF
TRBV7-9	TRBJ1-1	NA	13	CASSHQGSSEAFF
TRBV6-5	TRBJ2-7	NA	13	CASRQVSGGVGDF
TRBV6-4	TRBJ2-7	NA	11	CASDHSYEQYF
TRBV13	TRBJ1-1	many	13	CASSFSKGGPAFF
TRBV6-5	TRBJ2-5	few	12	CASKEREETQYF
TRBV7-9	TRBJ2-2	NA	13	CAPEGANTGELFF
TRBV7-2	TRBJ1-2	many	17	CASSPGPTGAKNYGYTF
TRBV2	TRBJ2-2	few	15	CASRQTGLSAGELFF
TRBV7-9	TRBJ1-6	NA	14	CASSSGTVHSPLHF
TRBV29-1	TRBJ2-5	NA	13	CSVETGDSGTQYF
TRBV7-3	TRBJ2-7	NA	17	CASSLGGPGTVETEQYF
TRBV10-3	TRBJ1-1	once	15	CAISEGRTGGTEAFF
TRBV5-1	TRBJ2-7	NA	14	CASSLAQGMGEQYF
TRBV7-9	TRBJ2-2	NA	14	CASSLTENTGELFF
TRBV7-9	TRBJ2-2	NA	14	CASSFYMNTGELFF
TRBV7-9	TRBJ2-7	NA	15	CASSHIDRRPDEQYF
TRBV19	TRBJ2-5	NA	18	CASSTRGSGIGQQETQYF
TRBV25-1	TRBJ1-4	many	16	CASSEWGSTTNEKLSF
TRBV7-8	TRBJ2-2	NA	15	CASSLRTENTGELFF
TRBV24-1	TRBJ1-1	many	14	CATSPGGSLTEAFF
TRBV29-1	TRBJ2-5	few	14	CSAPTYGTQETQYF
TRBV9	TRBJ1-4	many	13	CASSAGGQEKLFF
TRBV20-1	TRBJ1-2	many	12	CSVTRGRLGYTF
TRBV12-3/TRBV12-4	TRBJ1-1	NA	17	CASSDAEVGARDTEAFF
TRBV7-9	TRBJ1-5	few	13	CASNIWGNQPQHF
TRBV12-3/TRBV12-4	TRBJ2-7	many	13	CASTATGDYEQYF
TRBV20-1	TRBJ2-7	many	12	CSAQERDYEQYF
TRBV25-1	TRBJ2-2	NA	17	CASSSPQGQGSTGELFF
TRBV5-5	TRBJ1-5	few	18	CASSFNGQVKNSNQPQHF
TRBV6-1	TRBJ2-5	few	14	CASSVDFELETQYF
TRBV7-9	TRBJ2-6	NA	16	CASRRQGAMGANVLTF
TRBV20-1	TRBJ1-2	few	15	CSARAPEVWNYGYTF
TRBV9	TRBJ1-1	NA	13	CASSQGESTEAFF
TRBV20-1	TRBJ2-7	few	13	CSASRQGVDEQYF
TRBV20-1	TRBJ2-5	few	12	CSARTDQETQYF
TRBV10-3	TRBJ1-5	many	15	CAISERQNSNQPQHF
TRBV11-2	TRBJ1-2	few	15	CASSPQDSSLGGYTF
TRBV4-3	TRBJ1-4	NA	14	CASSQQPWDEKLFF
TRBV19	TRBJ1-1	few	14	CASSILDRSTEAFF
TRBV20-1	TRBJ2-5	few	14	CSARGVGGQETQYF
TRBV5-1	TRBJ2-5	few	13	CASSLDLLETQYF
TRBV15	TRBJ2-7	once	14	CATASGQGASGQYF
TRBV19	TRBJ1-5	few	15	CASSSTFYSNQPQHF
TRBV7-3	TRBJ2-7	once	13	CASSFSTGDEQYF
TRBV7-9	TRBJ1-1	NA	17	CASSSLGGGLGNTEAFF
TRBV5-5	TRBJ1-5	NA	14	CASSLLGEIQPQHF
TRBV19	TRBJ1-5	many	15	CASGKGQASNQPQHF
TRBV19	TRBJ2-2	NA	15	CASSIYTKNTGELFF
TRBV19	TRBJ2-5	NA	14	CANDRDRAGETQYF
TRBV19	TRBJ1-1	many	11	CASSISNEAFF